This T cell receptor beta chain was retrieved from a study of cytomegalovirus exposure and HLA in healthy donors. For the study at large: Some 200 million T cells yielded some 100 million unique TCR beta sequences, as an earlier analysis found. Study conclusions and caveats: Within an earlier analysis, most TCR beta V segments proved productive either about 90% or about 30% of the time. In a later analysis, at a false discovery rate of 0.05, about 15,000 TCR beta sequences were associated with HLA alleles.

Regarding this clone: Its antigen is unidentified.

Primers: 60 Vbeta forward and 13 Jbeta reverse. Data came from immunoSEQ multiplex PCR; TCRdb stores just in-frame clones and leaves some out. The sample lists about 230,000 clones, over 70% seen once, with around 2.9% in the top ten. With 6 bases clipped from V and 2 bases from J, the junction kept 6 bases outside the gene matches. CDR3 size: 16 residues. From germline, CDR1 is SNHLY and CDR2 FYNNEI. The sample was PBMCs. This receptor was taken from a woman aged 55-75 years in good health and CMV-seropositive. The rearrangement links TRBV2 to TRBJ2-1, with TRBD2 matching 11 bases. In nucleotides, the CDR3 is TGTGCCAGCAGAGCTCTACTAGCGGGGGCCTACAATGAGCAGTTCTTC. Protein: CASRALLAGAYNEQFF.